These 20 T cell receptor beta chains originate from one sample sequenced in a study of OX40 agonist ivuxolimab in advanced cancers. TCRdb's copy holds only in-frame clones and misses some; the assay was immunoSEQ multiplex PCR. The sample records roughly 110,000 clones, approximately 89% being singletons. The sample was CD4+ or CD8+ T cells sorted from blood, taken in a trial of the OX40 agonist ivuxolimab. Every receptor here comes from an adult with an advanced solid tumor such as melanoma, head and neck, liver or kidney cancer.

This clone was seen more than once but under ten times. The V call is TRBV28, the J call TRBJ1-2; no clear D. Per the germline V gene, CDR1 is MDHEN and CDR2 is SYDVKM. The ends were cut back, 5 bases at V and 9 bases at J, with 10 bases in the middle. This CDR3 has 11 amino acids. The CDR3, as DNA: TGTGCCAGCAGTGCACTATGGAGCTACACCTTC. Its protein is CASSALWSYTF.

The rearrangement uses TRBV5-1 and TRBJ1-4, with 7 bases lining up with TRBD1. V was pared by 3 bases and J by 8 bases, with 10 bases of the junction left unmatched. The CDR3 runs to 15 residues. CDR1 is SGHRS and CDR2 is YFSETQ in the germline V gene. The chain's CDR3 is CASSSNRGGGEKLFF. The CDR3 nucleotides read TGCGCCAGCAGCTCAAACAGGGGAGGTGGGGAAAAACTGTTTTTT.

The rearrangement links TRBV28 to TRBJ2-2; the match to TRBD2 covers 9 bases. The CDR3 has 15 residues. Germline-derived CDR1 and CDR2 are MDHEN and SYDVKM. With 4 bases clipped from V and 2 bases from J, the junction kept 2 bases outside the gene matches. CDR3 coding DNA: TGTGCCAGCAGTTCTAGCGGGGCTAACACCGGGGAGCTGTTTTTT. Translation gives CASSSSGANTGELFF.

The V and J genes are TRBV28 and TRBJ1-1; D not resolved. V dropped 6 bases and J dropped 5 bases, with 10 bases sitting between them. The germline V gene has CDR1 MDHEN and CDR2 SYDVKM. The CDR3 covers 12 residues. The CDR3 DNA reads TGTGCCAGCAGCGCATCGAGGACTGAAGCTTTCTTT. This translates into CASSASRTEAFF.

The J gene is TRBJ2-2, the V gene TRBV11-2; D gene uncertain. The CDR3 contains 12 residues. Trimming cost V 3 bases and J 3 bases, with 2 bases left between them. Germline V lookup: CDR1 SGHAT, CDR2 FQNNGV. The CDR3 loop reads CASSFYTGELFF. CDR3 nucleotides: TGTGCCAGCAGCTTCTACACCGGGGAGCTGTTTTTT.

The chain uses TRBV6-5 and TRBJ2-2; perhaps TRBD1 as D (6 bases). This CDR3 is built from 15 residues. From germline, CDR1 is MNHEY and CDR2 SVGAGI. Trimming removed 2 bases from V and 2 bases from J, with 9 bases in between. The CDR3 sequence is CASSYRGQNTGELFF. The CDR3 DNA reads TGTGCCAGCAGTTACAGGGGACAAAACACCGGGGAGCTGTTTTTT.

This chain links TRBV5-1 with TRBJ2-1; D is tentatively TRBD1 or TRBD2 (5 bases each). The CDR3 consists of 16 residues. Trimming removed 7 bases at V and 5 bases at J, with 22 bases between. Germline V lookup: CDR1 SGHRS, CDR2 YFSETQ. The CDR3 coding sequence is TGCGCCAGCGACTCAGGGTGGGGGAAATTGGACAATGAGCAGTTCTTC. Translated: CASDSGWGKLDNEQFF.

This clone occurred once. V gene TRBV12-5 combines with J gene TRBJ2-7; no clear D gene. With 4 bases removed from V and 0 bases from J, the gap between germline ends came to 16 bases. Germline V gives CDR1 LGHNT, CDR2 FRNRAP. This CDR3 has 16 amino acids. Here the CDR3 reads CASGSRLMTLSYEQYF. DNA for the CDR3: TGTGCTAGTGGTTCCCGCCTAATGACCCTCTCCTACGAGCAGTACTTC.

The chain links TRBV6-5 to TRBJ2-5, with 13 bases matching TRBD2. V shed 1 base, J shed 5 bases, and the junction held 4 bases outside the gene matches. The CDR3 length is 16 residues. From germline, CDR1 is MNHEY and CDR2 SVGAGI. The CDR3 nucleotides read TGTGCCAGCAGTTACTTCAGGACTAGCGGGAGTGAGACCCAGTACTTC. Translating it yields CASSYFRTSGSETQYF.

The V and J genes are TRBV28 and TRBJ2-7, with D tentatively TRBD1 (6 bases). CDR3 length: 16 residues. Germline V CDR1 and CDR2: MDHEN, SYDVKM. Trimming took 6 bases from V and 7 from J, leaving 25 bases between them. The CDR3 sequence is CASRSIGGQSPWEQYF. The CDR3 DNA sequence: TGTGCCAGCAGATCGATTGGTGGACAGTCCCCCTGGGAGCAGTACTTC.

This clone was seen just once. The chain recombines TRBV28 with TRBJ1-2, with unresolved D. This CDR3 is built from 12 residues. Trimming shortened V by 6 bases and J by 8 bases, and 13 bases separated the two germline ends. Germline V gene lookup returns CDR1 MDHEN and CDR2 SYDVKM. This CDR3 is CASSLPVDGYTF. In DNA, the CDR3 is TGTGCCAGCAGCCTCCCGGTCGACGGCTACACCTTC.

The chain carries TRBV5-1 and TRBJ2-5, with 12 bases identical to TRBD2. The better agreement between TRBJ2-7 and the DNA end casts doubt on the J call. CDR1 and CDR2 (germline): SGHRS, YFSETQ. The CDR3 runs to 17 residues. CDR3 loop: CASSFIPGTSGSGEQYF. The CDR3 DNA is TGCGCCAGCAGCTTTATTCCCGGGACTAGCGGGTCTGGCGAGCAGTACTTC.

The chain employs TRBV10-3 and TRBJ1-5, with D perhaps TRBD1 (5 bases). The CDR3 length is 13 residues. V was trimmed by 6 bases and J by 4 bases, leaving 10 bases between them. Germline lookup yields CDR1 ENHRY and CDR2 SYGVKD. CDR3 sequence: CAIRGEENQPQHF. As DNA, the CDR3 is TGTGCCATCAGAGGGGAGGAAAATCAGCCCCAGCATTTT.

This clone occurred once. The rearrangement uses TRBV18 and TRBJ1-1, with 9 bases fitting TRBD1. Germline values: CDR1 KGHSH, CDR2 LQKENI. Trimming took 1 base from V and 2 from J; bases not matched to a gene: 2. The CDR3 loop spans 15 amino acids. The CDR3 DNA sequence: TGTGCCAGCTCACCACGGACAGGGGTAAACACTGAAGCTTTCTTT. Its protein product is CASSPRTGVNTEAFF.

This chain joins TRBV19 and TRBJ2-3; 13 bases agree with TRBD2. After removal of 6 bases from V and 2 bases from J, the junction contained 8 bases not matched to a gene. The V gene's germline CDR1 is LNHDA and CDR2 SQIVND (reference sequence). This CDR3 is 17 amino acids long. The CDR3 is CASSPGTSGIHTDTQYF. CDR3 DNA sequence: TGTGCCAGTAGCCCCGGGACTAGCGGGATTCACACAGATACGCAGTATTTT.

The chain combines TRBV29-1 with TRBJ2-5, with a weak D call TRBD1 (6 bases). Germline assignment: CDR1 SQVTM and CDR2 ANQGSEA. The CDR3 runs to 14 residues. V was trimmed by 1 base and J by 4 bases, leaving 13 bases between them. CDR3: CSVEVFTGRETQYF. CDR3 nucleotide sequence: TGCAGCGTTGAAGTTTTCACAGGGCGAGAGACCCAGTACTTC.

V is TRBV21-1 and J is TRBJ2-1; TRBD2, the D gene given by the table, was not confirmed from the DNA. TRBV21-1 is flagged as a pseudogene. This CDR3 has 16 amino acids. The chain's CDR3 is CASSPGTSGSGDEQFF. The CDR3 nucleotides are TGTGCCAGCAGCCCCGGGACTAGCGGGAGTGGTGATGAGCAGTTCTTC.

This clone showed up just once. The chain couples TRBV7-9 to TRBJ1-4; D call uncertain. Trimming cost V 2 bases and J 5 bases, with 12 bases left between them. The germline V gene has CDR1 SEHNR and CDR2 FQNEAQ (reference sequence). CDR3 length: 15 amino acids. The CDR3 DNA reads TGTGCCAGCAGCTTACGGGCAGACCCGAATGAAAAACTGTTTTTT. It translates to CASSLRADPNEKLFF.

This chain uses TRBV7-6 with TRBJ1-1; D gene unclear. Germline CDR1 reads SGHVS; CDR2 reads FNYEAQ. The V and J ends lost 0 bases and 4 bases respectively, with 9 bases between them. The CDR3 has 14 amino acids. CDR3 region: CASSLAAGSTEAFF. The CDR3 region has the DNA TGTGCCAGCAGCTTAGCGGCCGGCTCCACTGAAGCTTTCTTT. The complete variable domain, with remaining parts taken from reference TRBV7-6 and TRBJ1-1, reads GAGVSQSPRYKVTKRGQDVALRCDPISGHVSLYWYRQALGQGPEFLTYFNYEAQQDKSGLPNDRFSAERPEGSISTLTIQRTEQRDSAMYRCASSLAAGSTEAFFGQGTRLTVV.

The V and J genes are TRBV5-1 and TRBJ2-1; TRBD2 matches at 7 bases. The V gene's germline CDR1 is SGHRS and CDR2 YFSETQ. The CDR3 extends over 17 amino acids. V was clipped by 0 bases and J by 9 bases; unmatched bases: 15. The CDR3 DNA sequence: TGCGCCAGCAGCTTGGCAGGCGGGGGACGCCACCTCGGTGAGCAGTTCTTC. Translation: CASSLAGGGRHLGEQFF.